This is a list of T cell receptor beta chains from one sample in a study of chemoradiotherapy in HPV16-positive cancers. Assay used: immunoSEQ multiplex PCR; TCRdb lists only in-frame clones, some missing. The table lists about 35,000 clones, around three quarters of them singletons. Source: blood, taken from a patient who underwent chemoradiotherapy. These receptors all stem from a human donor with HPV-associated anogenital cancer. Each CDR3 is given without its conserved first and last residue. The D gene is left open where the match is weak.

cdr3_aa v_call d_call
ASSYQGERGQPQH TRBV6-5 TRBD1
ASSLETREAF TRBV7-9 .
ASSLLGYGYT TRBV28 .
ASSVDDRRDEKLF TRBV9 .
ATSRTDRRTEAF TRBV15 .
ASSPGTGINQPQH TRBV18 TRBD1
ASSLVGRYNEQF TRBV7-9 .
ASKPSRGVNTEAF TRBV7-2 .
ASGWVATVNQPQH TRBV27 .
ASSSQGPGQGSLH TRBV5-1 TRBD1
ASSSGQGGTGELF TRBV5-1 TRBD1
ASSQAAASYNEQF TRBV4-3 .
ASSLRQGAGNEKLF TRBV5-5 TRBD1
ASRTPGADGYT TRBV27 .
ASSPLSGDYDYT TRBV7-9 .
SVTRSGRRGAYEQY TRBV29-1 .
ASSPPGAGPYEQY TRBV18 .
ATSREIATNEKLF TRBV15 .
ASSFTDNSPLH TRBV11-3 .
ASSRASSGANVLT TRBV9 .
ASSPYREAGYT TRBV7-2 .
ASSQREGGTEAF TRBV4-1 .
ASRGLAGGIVEQF TRBV19 TRBD2
ASKDLEAF TRBV2 .
ASRSRGGDSPLH TRBV2 .
ASSFGDSYNEQF TRBV11-3 .
AWSVRGHFPGETQY TRBV30 .
ASVGWGTEAF TRBV19 .
ASSPGTSVPQETQY TRBV7-3 TRBD2
ASSQDSQLSYEQY TRBV4-3 .
ASSLVGGTGFGYT TRBV7-8 .
ASSISVRPQH TRBV19 .
ASRDQGNTEAF TRBV5-1 .
ASSPYSNQPQH TRBV27 .
ASSGRRGDTQY TRBV11-1 .
ASSYSLPGPDQPQH TRBV6-5 .
ASSIRTSGVTGELF TRBV11-2 TRBD2
ASSLEGENYGYT TRBV13 .
ASSRDRENSPLH TRBV19 TRBD1
ASSLGTGEETQY TRBV5-1 TRBD1